The 9 T cell receptor beta chains below all came from one sample that was sequenced in a study of T cell clusters in autoimmune cytopenias. TRB was amplified from approximately 230 ng of peripheral blood genomic DNA per sample. TRB rearrangements were amplified by touch-down multiplex PCR with mixed TRB-A/B primers. Using the multiplex PCR reads, TCRdb records one entry per CDR3 protein without DNA. The specimen's table records some 7,700 distinct CDR3 sequences. Sequenced sample: peripheral blood. The source is a human donor with an autoimmune cytopenia or autoimmune hepatitis (not recorded which).

This clonotype is deemed medium-sized (0.01 to 0.1%) by its frequency. This rearrangement joins TRBV30 to TRBJ2-3; the D call of TRBD2 rests on TCRdb alone, since no DNA is present to check it. This CDR3 has 13 amino acids. The germline V gene has CDR1 GTSNPN and CDR2 SVGIG (reference sequence). CDR3 protein: CAWTAGLSDTQYF.

The chain carries TRBV7-9 and TRBJ2-5. The CDR3 loop spans 13 amino acids. CDR1 and CDR2 from the germline V gene are SEHNR and FQNEAQ (reference sequence). The chain's CDR3 is CASSLAVEETQYF.

The rearrangement uses TRBV19 and TRBJ2-7; TCRdb lists TRBD1, though no DNA is available to test this call. Germline values: CDR1 LNHDA, CDR2 SQIVND (reference sequence). The CDR3 extends over 14 amino acids. CDR3 in amino acids: CASSIGRSSYEQYF.

The chain links TRBV30 to TRBJ1-5; there is no DNA to check the TCRdb D call of TRBD1. This CDR3 is 15 amino acids long. Germline-derived CDR1 and CDR2 are GTSNPN and SVGIG (reference sequence). CDR3 residues: CASSVGVPGSQPQHF.

By frequency, this clonotype is medium-sized. The V gene is TRBV19, the J gene TRBJ1-5. The germline CDR1 and CDR2 sequences are LNHDA and SQIVND (reference sequence). CDR3 length equals 13 residues. CDR3 sequence: CASADTYNQPQHF. The entire variable domain, with the rest obtained from reference TRBV19 and TRBJ1-5, is as follows: DGGITQSPKYLFRKEGQNVTLSCEQNLNHDAMYWYRQDPGQGLRLIYYSQIVNDFQKGDIAEGYSVSREKKESFPLTVTSAQKNPTAFYLCASADTYNQPQHFGDGTRLSIL.

This clonotype is medium-sized (0.01 to 0.1%) by frequency. The chain links TRBV6-2 or TRBV6-3 to TRBJ2-7; the D gene TCRdb calls, TRBD1, cannot be checked with no DNA. Per the germline V gene, CDR1 is MNHEY and CDR2 is SVGEGT. The CDR3 is 11 amino acids. The CDR3 reads CASSSGFEQYF.

The rearrangement links TRBV12-3 or TRBV12-4 to TRBJ1-2. This CDR3 comprises 13 residues. The CDR3 spells CASSIDRLYGYTF.

This clonotype counts as medium-sized (0.01 to 0.1%) by frequency. The V call is TRBV6-6, the J call TRBJ2-3; TCRdb's D call of TRBD1 is untestable without DNA. The CDR3 has 15 residues. CDR1 and CDR2 from the germline V gene are MNHNY and SVGAGI (reference sequence). The CDR3 sequence is CASSYGTVGTDTQYF.

This chain connects TRBV20-1 to TRBJ1-6. Germline CDR1 is DFQATT and CDR2 is SNEGSKA (reference sequence). This CDR3 has 13 amino acids. CDR3 protein: CRVSGDYNSPLHF.